Shown below are 13 T cell receptor beta chains from a single sample sequenced in a study of T-cell reconstitution after alpha-beta-depleted transplantation in children. Unique molecular identifiers tagged the TCRbeta library. One entry per CDR3 protein results from TCRdb running MiXCR on the PCR reads. The table shows 230,000 or so distinct CDR3 sequences, with around 13% occurring only once. This sample comprised PBMCs from the stem cell graft donor, obtained from the stem cell graft. The origin of the receptors is a human donor who donated a stem cell graft to a child with acute lymphoblastic leukemia.

This clonotype appeared a few times. V and J are TRBV5-1 and TRBJ2-1; D is tentatively TRBD1 or TRBD2 (5 bases each). Trimming removed 5 bases from V and 7 bases from J, with 19 bases in between. This CDR3 has 15 amino acids. Germline lookup yields CDR1 SGHRS and CDR2 YFSETQ. For the CDR3, the DNA is TGCGCCAGCAGTTCTACCGGGACCCCTAAGAATGAGCAGTTCTTC. This encodes CASSSTGTPKNEQFF. Full variable domain (remainder filled in from reference TRBV5-1 and TRBJ2-1): KAGVTQTPRYLIKTRGQQVTLSCSPISGHRSVSWYQQTPGQGLQFLFEYFSETQRNKGNFPGRFSGRQFSNSRSEMNVSTLELGDSALYLCASSSTGTPKNEQFFGPGTRLTVL.

This clonotype appeared many times. The chain employs TRBV3-1 and TRBJ2-5, with a weak D call TRBD1 (5 bases). The germline CDR1 and CDR2 sequences are LGHDT and YNNKEL (reference sequence). CDR3 length equals 15 residues. The germline V and J ends were trimmed by 1 base and 2 bases, with 11 bases remaining between them. CDR3 region: CASSQVGRDQETQYF. The CDR3 nucleotides are TGTGCCAGCAGCCAAGTCGGCAGGGATCAAGAGACCCAGTACTTC.

Only a few counts were recorded for this clonotype. This chain links TRBV28 with TRBJ1-6; 12 bases line up with TRBD1. The CDR3 runs to 14 residues. The trim removed 5 bases at V and 12 bases at J, leaving 5 bases unmatched. CDR1 is MDHEN and CDR2 is SYDVKM in the germline V gene. This chain's CDR3 is CASSPGQGAGPLHF. DNA for the CDR3: TGTGCCAGCAGTCCGGGACAGGGGGCTGGACCCCTCCACTTT.

The chain couples TRBV18 to TRBJ2-1; 7 bases are a match to TRBD1. J gave up 8 bases and V 4 bases, and 11 bases lay outside the gene matches. The CDR3 has 15 residues. Looked up from germline, CDR1 is KGHSH and CDR2 is LQKENI. CDR3 coding DNA: TGTGCCAGCTCACGAGGCACAGGGGAGATCGATGAGCAGTTCTTC. Translating it yields CASSRGTGEIDEQFF.

The chain recombines TRBV12-3 or TRBV12-4 with TRBJ1-2; 7 bases map to TRBD1. This CDR3 region has 13 residues. The CDR3 sequence is CATKGQTNYGYTF. As DNA, the CDR3 is TGTGCTACCAAGGGACAGACAAACTATGGCTACACCTTC.

This clonotype appeared many times. This sequence joins TRBV3-1 and TRBJ2-3, with 11 bases lining up with TRBD2. Germline V gives CDR1 LGHDT, CDR2 YNNKEL (reference sequence). The CDR3 is made up of 15 amino acids. The trim removed 4 bases at V and 4 bases at J, leaving 4 bases unmatched. The CDR3 nucleotides read TGTGCCAGCAGCCCGACTAGCGGGGCTTCAGATACGCAGTATTTT. It codes for CASSPTSGASDTQYF.

The chain employs TRBV18 and TRBJ1-4, with no clear D. The V gene's germline CDR1 is KGHSH and CDR2 LQKENI. Trimming removed 5 bases from V and 5 bases from J, with 15 bases in between. The CDR3 is made up of 15 amino acids. In DNA form, the CDR3 reads TGTGCCAGCTCAACTGTACCGGGAACGAATGAAAAACTGTTTTTT. Its protein is CASSTVPGTNEKLFF.

This clonotype was counted at least ten times. The chain joins TRBV5-1 to TRBJ2-7; D could derive from TRBD1 or TRBD2 (5 bases each). The V end was cut by 0 bases, the J end by 6 bases, with 16 bases between. CDR1 and CDR2 (germline): SGHRS, YFSETQ. CDR3 length: 15 amino acids. The DNA of the CDR3 is TGCGCCAGCAGCTTGGCGGCGAGCCAGAGGGGCGAGCAGTACTTC. Translating it yields CASSLAASQRGEQYF.

The chain couples TRBV18 to TRBJ1-1; D ambiguous. Trimming shortened V by 4 bases and J by 1 base, and 7 bases separated the two germline ends. The germline V gene encodes CDR1 KGHSH and CDR2 LQKENI. The CDR3 covers 13 residues. CDR3 amino acids: CASSRNRNTEAFF. The CDR3 DNA follows: TGTGCCAGCTCACGCAACAGGAACACTGAAGCTTTCTTT. Filled out from reference TRBV18 and TRBJ1-1, the complete variable domain reads NAGVMQNPRHLVRRRGQEARLRCSPMKGHSHVYWYRQLPEEGLKFMVYLQKENIIDESGMPKERFSAEFPKEGPSILRIQQVVRGDSAAYFCASSRNRNTEAFFGQGTRLTVV.

This clonotype was seen ten or more times. The rearrangement uses TRBV5-6 and TRBJ2-2; no reliable D call. Germline values: CDR1 SGHDT, CDR2 YYEEEE. V was pared by 1 base and J by 6 bases, with 4 bases between. The CDR3 covers 12 residues. The CDR3 nucleotides read TGTGCCAGCAGCTTGCTACCCGGGGAGCTGTTTTTT. This sequence encodes CASSLLPGELFF.

This clonotype was picked up many times. The chain joins TRBV28 to TRBJ2-2; D is perhaps TRBD2 (6 bases). Trimming shortened V by 2 bases and J by 4 bases, and 11 bases separated the two germline ends. The germline V gene encodes CDR1 MDHEN and CDR2 SYDVKM. The CDR3 sequence is 15 residues long. The CDR3 is CASSLMGGITGELFF. Written as DNA, the CDR3 is TGTGCCAGCAGTTTAATGGGGGGAATCACCGGGGAGCTGTTTTTT.

Concerning this clonotype itself: One base away lies a much larger clone, so this may be a sequencing read error. J is TRBJ1-3 and V is TRBV13; TRBD1 agrees at 8 bases. This CDR3 region has 14 residues. V gave up 4 bases and J gave up 8 bases; unmatched junction bases: 7. Looked up from germline, CDR1 is PRHDT and CDR2 is FYEKMQ (reference sequence). The CDR3 bases are TGTGCCAGCAGCTCGGGACAGGCCGGAGACACCATATATTTT. As protein: CASSSGQAGDTIYF.

There are many counts of this clonotype. This rearrangement joins TRBV5-1 to TRBJ2-2, with D maybe TRBD1 (6 bases). The V gene lost 1 base and the J gene lost 4 bases, with 11 bases spanning the gap. The CDR3 runs to 15 residues. Germline V gene sequence: CDR1 SGHRS, CDR2 YFSETQ. The DNA for the CDR3 is TGCGCCAGCAGCTTGAGTGGGACAACCACCGGGGAGCTGTTTTTT. Translating it yields CASSLSGTTTGELFF.